The source of this T cell receptor (beta chain) is a study of blood T cell repertoires in COVID-19. Study details: T cells, B-cell-depleted T cells, or PBMCs supplied cDNA or gDNA.

CDR1 is LNHDA and CDR2 is SQIVND in the germline V gene (reference sequence). The CDR3 is made up of 16 amino acids. Clones were sequenced by immunoSEQ multiplex PCR, and TCRdb holds only the in-frame ones, with some missing. The sample holds some 150,000 clones; 83% are singletons and the top ten take about 12%. Remarks on this clone: One junction end does not reproduce the germline sequence, and a read error may be involved.

The sample consisted of peripheral blood. The V call is TRBV19, the J call TRBJ1-5; 8 positions match TRBD1. The receptor was derived from a woman in her sixties or seventies with COVID-19, enrolled during active disease. The CDR3 loop reads CASSVDRGKGDQPQHF. For the CDR3, the DNA is TGTGCCAGTAGTGTAGACAGGGGAAAGGGCGATCAGCCCCAGCATTTT.